Listed here is a single T cell receptor (beta chain). The antigen is not known. The record originates from a study of cytomegalovirus exposure and HLA in healthy donors. The study, taken as a whole, reports: Across HLA loci, a later analysis found differing TCR association rates, with DRB1 most and HLA-C fewest.

The PCR made use of 60 Vbeta and 13 Jbeta primers. Method: immunoSEQ multiplex PCR; TCRdb's copy keeps in-frame clones and lacks some. Of 150,000 to 200,000 clones in the sample, about 80% were seen once. V lost 4 bases and J 0 bases, leaving 9 bases between the germline ends. CDR3 length equals 15 residues. Per germline, CDR1 LGHNA and CDR2 YSLEER. The chain recombines TRBV4-3 with TRBJ1-4, with a tentative D call TRBD1 (6 bases). Sequencing was done on a sample of PBMCs. The receptor was isolated from a man aged 50-59 years in good health and CMV-seropositive. CDR3 DNA: TGCGCCAGCAGCCTGGACAGAGCAACTAATGAAAAACTGTTTTTT. Its protein product is CASSLDRATNEKLFF.